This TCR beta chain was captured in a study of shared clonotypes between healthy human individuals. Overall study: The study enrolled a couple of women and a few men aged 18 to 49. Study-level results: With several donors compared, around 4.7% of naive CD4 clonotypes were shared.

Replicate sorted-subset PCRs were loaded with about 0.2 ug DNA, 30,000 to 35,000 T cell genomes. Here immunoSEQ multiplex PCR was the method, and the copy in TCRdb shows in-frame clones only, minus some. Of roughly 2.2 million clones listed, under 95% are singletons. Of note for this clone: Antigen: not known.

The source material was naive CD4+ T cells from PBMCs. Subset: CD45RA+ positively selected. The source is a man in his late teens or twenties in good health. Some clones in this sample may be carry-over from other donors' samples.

The CDR3: CASSQDSRLQETQYF. In DNA, the CDR3 is TGCGCCAGCAGCCAAGACTCGCGTTTACAAGAGACCCAGTACTTC. The chain combines TRBV4-1 with TRBJ2-5; D call uncertain. CDR3 size: 15 residues. The V and J ends lost 0 bases and 2 bases respectively, with 10 bases between them. Germline CDR1 is MGHRA and CDR2 is YSYEKL.